What follows are 23 T cell receptor beta chains derived from one specimen sequenced in a study of T-cell reconstitution after alpha-beta-depleted transplantation in children (dated by TCRdb to 2016 to 2017). The library was obtained by PCR. TCRdb names Illumina HiSeq 2500 as the instrument used. Molecular barcoding was employed in the preparation of TCR libraries, with unique molecular identifiers being used to normalize TCRbeta repertoire quantification. TCRdb reanalyzed the raw reads on its own, using fastp at Q25 for trimming and MiXCR for clone calling, and kept in-frame beta chains. Each entry is one CDR3 protein sequence, shown with its most common DNA and genes. This sample lists about 610,000 distinct CDR3 sequences; 8% to 11% were detected once. The ten top clones hold 4% to 5% of the sample. The input for sequencing was PBMCs from the stem cell graft donor, taken from the stem cell graft. The receptors derive from a human donor who donated a stem cell graft to a child with acute myeloid leukemia.

This clonotype has a count of ten or more. In nucleotides, the CDR3 is TGCAGCGTTTGGGGACAGGGGAGGACCGGGGAGCTGTTTTTT. It translates to CSVWGQGRTGELFF. V gene TRBV29-1 combines with J gene TRBJ2-2; the match to TRBD1 covers 10 bases. Germline lookup yields CDR1 SQVTM and CDR2 ANQGSEA. V dropped 5 bases and J dropped 5; count of bases not matched to a gene: 5. The CDR3 sequence is 14 residues long.

V usage is TRBV3-1 and J usage is TRBJ1-5; D is ambiguous. The germline gives CDR1 LGHDT, CDR2 YNNKEL (reference sequence). This CDR3 comprises 15 residues. V shed 3 bases and J shed 2 bases, with 11 bases lying between them. The CDR3 DNA reads TGTGCCAGCAGCCAGTGGGGTGATGGCAATCAGCCCCAGCATTTT. Translation gives CASSQWGDGNQPQHF.

This clonotype was observed many times. V and J are TRBV10-3 and TRBJ2-7, with TRBD2 matching over 10 bases. Germline V lookup: CDR1 ENHRY, CDR2 SYGVKD. J was trimmed by 6 bases and V by 5 bases; bases with no gene match: 7. This CDR3 comprises 14 residues. The CDR3 here is CAISTLAGQAEQYF. The CDR3 bases are TGTGCCATCAGTACACTAGCGGGACAGGCCGAGCAGTACTTC.

This chain uses TRBV20-1 with TRBJ1-5, with a weak D call TRBD1 (5 bases). This CDR3 has 16 amino acids. Trimming took off 3 bases at V and 4 bases at J, with 19 bases between the two ends. The germline CDR1 and CDR2 sequences are DFQATT and SNEGSKA (reference sequence). CDR3 DNA sequence: TGCAGTGCTAGGGTCCAGGGCCTGGGGTTAAATCAGCCCCAGCATTTT. Its translation is CSARVQGLGLNQPQHF.

The sample holds many counts of this clonotype. The V and J genes are TRBV4-3 and TRBJ2-5, with TRBD1 matching 7 bases. CDR3 length: 15 amino acids. The germline gives CDR1 LGHNA, CDR2 YSLEER. The V gene end was trimmed by 1 base and the J gene end by 7 bases; junction bases not matched to a gene: 9. CDR3 protein: CASSQGQGFGGTQYF. As DNA, the CDR3 is TGCGCCAGCAGCCAAGGACAGGGATTCGGAGGGACCCAGTACTTC.

V gene TRBV11-2 combines with J gene TRBJ2-3; TRBD2 aligns across 15 bases. The J segment lost 7 bases and the V segment lost 5 bases, leaving 7 bases of the junction unmatched. There are 16 residues in the CDR3. Germline CDR1 SGHAT, CDR2 FQNNGV. CDR3 DNA: TGTGCCAGCAGCACCACCGGGACTAGCGGGAGGTATACGCAGTATTTT. This gives the protein CASSTTGTSGRYTQYF. Complete variable domain (other parts from reference TRBV11-2 and TRBJ2-3): EAGVAQSPRYKIIEKRQSVAFWCNPISGHATLYWYQQILGQGPKLLIQFQNNGVVDDSQLPKDRFSAERLKGVDSTLKIQPAKLEDSAVYLCASSTTGTSGRYTQYFGPGTRLTVL.

The gene calls are TRBV7-3 and TRBJ2-3; D call uncertain. The CDR3 length is 14 residues. Deletions cut 2 bases from V and 6 bases from J, with 12 bases between. Germline CDR1 and CDR2: SGHTA and FQGTGA. The CDR3 is CASSLYGPSDTQYF. CDR3 sequence (DNA): TGTGCCAGCAGCTTATACGGCCCATCGGATACGCAGTATTTT.

This clonotype occurred a few times. This chain uses TRBV29-1 with TRBJ2-1, with TRBD2 matching over 7 bases. The germline CDR1 and CDR2 sequences are SQVTM and ANQGSEA. After removal of 4 bases from V and 0 bases from J, the junction contained 3 bases not matched to a gene. The CDR3 length is 14 residues. The CDR3 is CSVVGRASYNEQFF. The CDR3 nucleotides are TGCAGCGTTGTTGGGAGGGCCTCCTACAATGAGCAGTTCTTC.

J is TRBJ1-5 and V is TRBV20-1; 9 nucleotides match TRBD1. The V segment lost 6 bases and the J segment 3 bases; nucleotides outside the gene matches: 6. The CDR3 extends over 14 amino acids. Germline V CDR1 and CDR2: DFQATT, SNEGSKA (reference sequence). The CDR3 spells CSARGQGPNQPQHF. In DNA, the CDR3 is TGCAGTGCCCGTGGACAGGGGCCCAATCAGCCCCAGCATTTT.

This clonotype was detected many times. V usage is TRBV6-1 and J usage is TRBJ2-2, with TRBD1 matching 9 bases. Trimming removed 6 bases from V and 1 base from J; junction bases left unmatched: 6. From germline, CDR1 is MNHNS and CDR2 SASEGT. The CDR3 runs 16 residues. CDR3: CASSLGQGQNTGELFF. In nucleotides, the CDR3 is TGTGCCAGCAGCCTTGGACAGGGGCAGAACACCGGGGAGCTGTTTTTT.

This clonotype was seen ten or more times. CDR3 in DNA: TGTGCCAGCAGTCTAACAGGGGGCCACGATGAAAAACTGTTTTTT. Protein product: CASSLTGGHDEKLFF. The V gene is TRBV9, the J gene TRBJ1-4; the match to TRBD1 covers 9 bases. V dropped 5 bases and J dropped 6; count of bases not matched to a gene: 8. This CDR3 is 15 amino acids long. The germline gives CDR1 SGDLS, CDR2 YYNGEE.

The CDR3 DNA follows: TGCGCCAGCAGCTTGAGAGAGAGGGGTGTCAATGAGCAGTTCTTC. Its translation: CASSLRERGVNEQFF. The J gene is TRBJ2-1, the V gene TRBV5-1; perhaps D is TRBD1 or TRBD2 (5 bases each). Looked up from germline, CDR1 is SGHRS and CDR2 is YFSETQ. The CDR3 consists of 15 residues. V gave up 1 base and J gave up 6 bases, with 14 bases separating them. The variable domain in full, with the rest retrieved from reference TRBV5-1 and TRBJ2-1, is KAGVTQTPRYLIKTRGQQVTLSCSPISGHRSVSWYQQTPGQGLQFLFEYFSETQRNKGNFPGRFSGRQFSNSRSEMNVSTLELGDSALYLCASSLRERGVNEQFFGPGTRLTVL.

The V gene is TRBV30, the J gene TRBJ1-3, with D hard to call. The CDR3 contains 15 residues. The V gene lost 5 bases and the J gene lost 0 bases, with 14 bases spanning the gap. Germline V gene lookup returns CDR1 GTSNPN and CDR2 SVGIG (reference sequence). CDR3 DNA sequence: TGTGCCTGGGATTTTATGATGGGCTCTGGAAACACCATATATTTT. Translation: CAWDFMMGSGNTIYF.

This clonotype was seen a handful of times. The chain links TRBV20-1 to TRBJ2-7; 7 bases fit TRBD1. The CDR3 loop spans 14 amino acids. Per germline, CDR1 DFQATT and CDR2 SNEGSKA (reference sequence). Trimming removed 2 bases from V and 7 bases from J; junction bases left unmatched: 11. The CDR3 DNA follows: TGCAGTGCTAGAAAAACCGGGATACAGGGGGAGCAGTACTTC. Amino acids: CSARKTGIQGEQYF.

This clonotype was observed a handful of times. CDR3 in amino acids: CASSSHPGLAAEQYF. DNA for the CDR3: TGTGCCAGCAGCTCGCATCCGGGACTAGCTGCTGAGCAGTACTTC. This sequence joins TRBV7-2 and TRBJ2-7, with TRBD2 matching over 9 bases. The CDR3 runs 15 residues. CDR1 SGHTA and CDR2 FQGNSA come from the germline V gene. J lost 7 bases, V lost 4 bases, and 11 bases had no gene match.

This clonotype was detected many times. The gene calls are TRBV28 and TRBJ2-7; no definite D call. The V gene lost 5 bases and the J gene lost 2 bases, with 10 bases spanning the gap. Looked up from germline, CDR1 is MDHEN and CDR2 is SYDVKM. The CDR3 extends over 13 amino acids. The DNA for the CDR3 is TGTGCCAGCAGTAAAGGACGGACCTACGAGCAGTACTTC. This encodes CASSKGRTYEQYF.

This clonotype appeared many times. V and J are TRBV4-2 and TRBJ1-1; a possible D gene is TRBD1 (5 bases). Germline V gene lookup returns CDR1 LGHNA and CDR2 YNFKEQ. Between the trimmed V and J ends, which lost 3 bases and 2 bases, there was a span of 13 bases. The CDR3 is made up of 15 amino acids. The CDR3 is CASSHRDGRNTEAFF. The CDR3 bases are TGTGCCAGCAGCCATAGGGACGGAAGAAACACTGAAGCTTTCTTT.

This clonotype has a count of ten or more. V gene TRBV5-6 combines with J gene TRBJ2-1, with TRBD1 matching 8 bases. The ends lost 1 base at V and 5 bases at J; junction bases unmatched: 8. Germline-derived CDR1 and CDR2 are SGHDT and YYEEEE. The CDR3 totals 16 residues. Here the CDR3 reads CASSLISGTGNNEQFF. The CDR3 bases are TGTGCCAGCAGCTTGATTAGTGGGACAGGCAACAATGAGCAGTTCTTC.

In its sample, this clonotype was seen a few times. The V gene is TRBV20-1, the J gene TRBJ2-2; D not certain. CDR1 is DFQATT, CDR2 SNEGSKA, per germline (reference sequence). This CDR3 has 14 residues. Trimming pared 5 bases from V and 1 base from J, leaving 11 bases between. The CDR3 spells CSAAGLVNTGELFF. For the CDR3, the DNA is TGCAGTGCTGCCGGGCTAGTGAACACCGGGGAGCTGTTTTTT.

The rearrangement uses TRBV11-2 and TRBJ1-2; perhaps TRBD1 as D (5 bases). Germline loops: CDR1 SGHAT, CDR2 FQNNGV. The V end was cut by 0 bases, the J end by 8 bases, with 13 bases between. CDR3 length equals 14 residues. The CDR3 is CASSLERGAWGYTF. The CDR3 DNA reads as TGTGCCAGCAGCTTAGAGCGAGGGGCGTGGGGCTACACCTTC.

The sample holds many counts of this clonotype. The rearrangement joins TRBV29-1 to TRBJ1-2; no clear D. There are 10 residues in the CDR3. From germline, CDR1 is SQVTM and CDR2 ANQGSEA. As DNA, the CDR3 is TGCAGACCTAACCAGTGCAGCTACACCTTC. Protein: CRPNQCSYTF.

On this clonotype itself: Given a much more abundant clone one base away, this may be a read error. The V call is TRBV6-2 or TRBV6-3, the J call TRBJ2-2, with no clear D. CDR3 size: 15 residues. CDR1 and CDR2 from the germline V gene are MNHEY and SVGEGT. In DNA, the CDR3 is TGTGCCAGCAGTTACGAAATCGCGAACAACGGGGAGCTGTTTTTT. Residues: CASSYEIANNGELFF.

This clonotype was seen repeatedly, ten times or more. The chain recombines TRBV29-1 with TRBJ2-5, with D unresolved. The ends were cut back, 6 bases at V and 5 bases at J, with 13 bases in the middle. Germline V gene lookup returns CDR1 SQVTM and CDR2 ANQGSEA. The CDR3 sequence is 12 residues long. The CDR3 protein is CSVAATVETQYF. The CDR3 DNA is TGCAGCGTGGCGGCCACAGTCGAGACCCAGTACTTC.